The 31 T cell receptor beta chains reported below all come from one sample, sequenced in a study of cytomegalovirus exposure and HLA in healthy donors. Produced via immunoSEQ multiplex PCR; TCRdb's table is partial and in-frame only. The sample lists around 61,000 clones; over 85% were seen once. Sample: PBMCs. The origin of the receptors is a man younger than 30 in good health and CMV-seronegative.

This chain uses TRBV2 with TRBJ2-3, with D perhaps matching TRBD2 (6 bases). Germline values: CDR1 SNHLY, CDR2 FYNNEI. The CDR3 runs 13 residues. The V end lost 1 base, the J end lost 10 bases, and 12 bases lay between the germline ends. For the CDR3, the DNA is TGTGCCAGCAGTGAAGTTCTGTGGGAGGCGCAGTATTTT. It encodes CASSEVLWEAQYF.

This rearrangement joins TRBV13 to TRBJ1-1, with D possibly matching TRBD1 (5 bases). Germline V gene sequence: CDR1 PRHDT, CDR2 FYEKMQ (reference sequence). This CDR3 is 13 amino acids long. The V gene lost 5 bases and the J gene lost 8 bases, with 15 bases spanning the gap. The DNA for the CDR3 is TGTGCCAGCAGCGAGAAAGGGGATTTCGAAGCTTTCTTT. Protein sequence: CASSEKGDFEAFF.

The chain is built from TRBV9 and TRBJ2-3, with TRBD2 matching over 7 bases. Germline assignment: CDR1 SGDLS and CDR2 YYNGEE. The V gene end was trimmed by 0 bases and the J gene end by 1 base; junction bases not matched to a gene: 2. The CDR3 is 15 residues long. CDR3: CASSVAGRGTDTQYF. CDR3 in DNA: TGTGCCAGCAGCGTAGCGGGGAGGGGCACAGATACGCAGTATTTT.

This clone was observed once. The chain is built from TRBV9 and TRBJ2-1; tentative D call: TRBD2 (6 bases). CDR1 is SGDLS and CDR2 is YYNGEE in the germline V gene. Trimming removed 0 bases from V and 3 bases from J, with 19 bases in between. The CDR3 length is 18 residues. The CDR3 DNA is TGTGCCAGCAGCGTAGAATCTGGGCTAGCGTCACTCTACAATGAGCAGTTCTTC. Translating it yields CASSVESGLASLYNEQFF.

This rearrangement joins TRBV6-5 to TRBJ1-4, with D unclear. Germline V CDR1 and CDR2: MNHEY, SVGAGI. With 0 bases removed from V and 5 bases from J, the gap between germline ends came to 10 bases. The CDR3 length is 15 residues. The CDR3 is CASSYSNGGNEKLFF. DNA for the CDR3: TGTGCCAGCAGTTACTCGAATGGAGGAAATGAAAAACTGTTTTTT.

V usage is TRBV7-2 and J usage is TRBJ2-5; D is perhaps TRBD1 (5 bases). CDR1 is SGHTA, CDR2 FQGNSA, per germline. V gave up 2 bases and J gave up 6 bases, with 13 bases separating them. The CDR3 loop spans 14 amino acids. The CDR3 DNA is TGTGCCAGCAGCTTATGGCAGGGTATCCAGACCCAGTACTTC. Its translation is CASSLWQGIQTQYF.

The chain employs TRBV18 and TRBJ2-7; 13 nucleotides line up with TRBD2. The CDR3 has 15 amino acids. In germline, CDR1 is KGHSH, CDR2 LQKENI. With V trimmed by 4 bases and J by 1 base, 1 base remained unmatched. The CDR3 DNA sequence: TGTGCCAGCTCACGGACTAGCGGGAGTTCCTACGAGCAGTACTTC. Translation gives CASSRTSGSSYEQYF.

The chain uses TRBV27 and TRBJ2-7, with D possibly being TRBD2 (5 bases). The V and J ends lost 5 bases and 2 bases respectively, with 10 bases between them. Germline V gives CDR1 MNHEY, CDR2 SMNVEV (reference sequence). This CDR3 comprises 13 residues. DNA for the CDR3: TGTGCCAGCAGTACTGGACTCACCTACGAGCAGTACTTC. Residues: CASSTGLTYEQYF.

The count of this clone is one. The V call is TRBV2, the J call TRBJ2-2; 7 bases match TRBD2. The CDR3 contains 16 residues. Germline trimming cut 4 bases from V and 5 bases from J; bases unmatched to any gene: 10. CDR1 is SNHLY and CDR2 is FYNNEI in the germline V gene. The CDR3 protein is CASSALGGTLTGELFF. The CDR3 nucleotides read TGTGCCAGCAGTGCCCTGGGAGGGACCCTTACCGGGGAGCTGTTTTTT.

This clone was found once. The V call is TRBV10-3, the J call TRBJ2-1; 11 nucleotides agree with TRBD1. Trimming removed 5 bases from V and 3 bases from J; junction bases left unmatched: 3. This CDR3 is 15 amino acids long. In germline, CDR1 is ENHRY, CDR2 SYGVKD. Here the CDR3 reads CAISSGTGGYNEQFF. The DNA for the CDR3 is TGTGCCATCAGTTCCGGGACAGGGGGCTACAATGAGCAGTTCTTC.

The J gene is TRBJ1-1, the V gene TRBV9; D unresolved. Germline lookup yields CDR1 SGDLS and CDR2 YYNGEE. V was cut by 0 bases and J by 6 bases, with 12 bases left in between. The CDR3 is 14 residues long. The CDR3 loop is CASSVAGSGAEAFF. The CDR3 nucleotides are TGTGCCAGCAGCGTAGCTGGGAGTGGGGCTGAAGCTTTCTTT.

The chain joins TRBV5-1 to TRBJ2-2; a weak D match, TRBD1 (6 bases). CDR1 is SGHRS, CDR2 YFSETQ, per germline. The CDR3 spans 16 residues. V was trimmed by 0 bases and J by 6 bases, leaving 15 bases between them. CDR3 amino acids: CASSLGSGHISGELFF. Written as DNA, the CDR3 is TGCGCCAGCAGCTTGGGATCGGGACATATATCCGGGGAGCTGTTTTTT.

The CDR3 DNA follows: TGTGCCAGCAGTTTATTACTTGGACTAGTTATCAATGAGCAGTTCTTC. Translated: CASSLLLGLVINEQFF. This chain uses TRBV27 with TRBJ2-1; 7 positions match TRBD2. J lost 6 bases, V lost 1 base, and 9 bases had no gene match. Looked up from germline, CDR1 is MNHEY and CDR2 is SMNVEV (reference sequence). The CDR3 spans 16 residues.

This clone occurred once. The V and J genes are TRBV6-5 and TRBJ2-1, with TRBD1 matching over 9 bases. Trimming at V came to 4 bases and at J to 3 bases, leaving 7 bases not matched to a gene. Per germline, CDR1 MNHEY and CDR2 SVGAGI. This CDR3 region has 16 residues. CDR3 residues: CASSLWGQGYYNEQFF. The CDR3 region has the DNA TGTGCCAGCAGTTTATGGGGACAGGGTTACTACAATGAGCAGTTCTTC.

The rearrangement joins TRBV28 to TRBJ2-2, with unresolved D. With 1 base removed from V and 5 bases from J, the gap between germline ends came to 2 bases. The germline V gene has CDR1 MDHEN and CDR2 SYDVKM. There are 12 residues in the CDR3. The CDR3 spells CASSLSTGELFF. Written as DNA, the CDR3 is TGTGCCAGCAGTTTATCGACCGGGGAGCTGTTTTTT.

The chain has TRBV9 and TRBJ1-3, with TRBD1 identical over 8 bases. Unmatched junction bases numbered 5, after V lost 4 bases and J lost 2 bases. The CDR3 runs 15 residues. CDR1 is SGDLS and CDR2 is YYNGEE in the germline V gene. The CDR3 DNA reads TGTGCCAGCAGCACACCACAGGGGGCTGGAAACACCATATATTTT. As protein: CASSTPQGAGNTIYF.

The genes are TRBV29-1 and TRBJ2-7, with 7 bases identical to TRBD1. The CDR3 is 11 amino acids. J lost 5 bases, V lost 6 bases, and 4 bases had no gene match. Germline V lookup: CDR1 SQVTM, CDR2 ANQGSEA. For the CDR3, the DNA is TGCAGCGTCGGACAGGATAACGAGCAGTACTTC. The encoded protein is CSVGQDNEQYF.

The V and J genes are TRBV4-2 and TRBJ1-1, with D maybe TRBD1 (6 bases). Germline values: CDR1 LGHNA, CDR2 YNFKEQ. This CDR3 is built from 16 residues. V was trimmed by 2 bases and J by 2 bases, leaving 15 bases between them. DNA for the CDR3: TGTGCCAGCAGCCAACTTATCGACAGGCCTAACACTGAAGCTTTCTTT. Translated: CASSQLIDRPNTEAFF.

This chain connects TRBV10-3 to TRBJ2-2; 8 nucleotides agree with TRBD2. Germline values: CDR1 ENHRY, CDR2 SYGVKD. The CDR3 sequence is 17 residues long. The V gene end was trimmed by 6 bases and the J gene end by 6 bases; junction bases not matched to a gene: 15. This CDR3 is CAIRDNSGEAPPGELFF. The CDR3 coding sequence is TGTGCCATCAGAGACAATAGCGGGGAGGCCCCACCCGGGGAGCTGTTTTTT.

The CDR3 protein is CASSSSGNEQFF. The CDR3 DNA sequence: TGTGCCAGCAGTTCCAGCGGGAATGAGCAGTTCTTC. This rearrangement joins TRBV28 to TRBJ2-1, with TRBD2 as a possible D gene (6 bases). Trimming left V 4 bases short and J 7 bases short, with 8 bases between. The CDR3 sequence is 12 residues long. Germline CDR1 reads MDHEN; CDR2 reads SYDVKM. Full variable domain (outside the CDR3, taken from reference TRBV28 and TRBJ2-1): DVKVTQSSRYLVKRTGEKVFLECVQDMDHENMFWYRQDPGLGLRLIYFSYDVKMKEKGDIPEGYSVSREKKERFSLILESASTNQTSMYLCASSSSGNEQFFGPGTRLTVL.

The rearrangement uses TRBV4-2 and TRBJ2-6, with 8 positions matching TRBD2. Trimming removed 2 bases from V and 2 bases from J; junction bases left unmatched: 2. This CDR3 contains 16 residues. Germline-derived CDR1 and CDR2 are LGHNA and YNFKEQ. Written as DNA, the CDR3 is TGTGCCAGCAGCCAACAGGGACTAGCTGGGGCCAACGTCCTGACTTTC. This encodes CASSQQGLAGANVLTF.

The chain has TRBV19 and TRBJ2-7; 9 bases line up with TRBD2. The ends lost 5 bases at V and 6 bases at J; junction bases unmatched: 5. In germline, CDR1 is LNHDA, CDR2 SQIVND (reference sequence). This CDR3 is built from 13 residues. CDR3 loop: CASSVTAGGEQYF. Written as DNA, the CDR3 is TGTGCCAGTAGTGTGACAGCGGGGGGCGAGCAGTACTTC.

The CDR3 nucleotides are TGTGCCAGCAGCTTAGTCGCGGGAGAGGTTCAAGAGACCCAGTACTTC. This codes for CASSLVAGEVQETQYF. This rearrangement joins TRBV5-8 to TRBJ2-5, with 7 bases lining up with TRBD2. This CDR3 spans 16 amino acids. V gave up 2 bases and J gave up 2 bases; unmatched junction bases: 9. Looked up from germline, CDR1 is SGHTS and CDR2 is YDEGEE.

The V call is TRBV19, the J call TRBJ2-7; weak D call: TRBD2 (6 bases). Germline V gives CDR1 LNHDA, CDR2 SQIVND (reference sequence). The CDR3 has 14 amino acids. V was clipped by 1 base and J by 2 bases, with 9 bases between them. The CDR3 loop is CASSIAVAAYEQYF. The CDR3 DNA follows: TGTGCCAGTAGTATAGCGGTAGCGGCCTACGAGCAGTACTTC.

This clone was observed a handful of times. V is TRBV28 and J is TRBJ2-7; 7 bases map to TRBD2. The CDR3 extends over 14 amino acids. The germline V gene has CDR1 MDHEN and CDR2 SYDVKM. V was pared by 9 bases and J by 4 bases, with 12 bases of the junction left unmatched. CDR3: CASRRAGLTYEQYF. CDR3 nucleotide sequence: TGTGCCAGTCGAAGGGCGGGACTAACTTACGAGCAGTACTTC. Variable domain in full (rest from reference TRBV28 and TRBJ2-7): DVKVTQSSRYLVKRTGEKVFLECVQDMDHENMFWYRQDPGLGLRLIYFSYDVKMKEKGDIPEGYSVSREKKERFSLILESASTNQTSMYLCASRRAGLTYEQYFGPGTRLTVT.

V and J are TRBV14 and TRBJ2-2, with D hard to call. The CDR3 spans 12 residues. The V end was cut by 6 bases, the J end by 6 bases, with 8 bases between. Germline CDR1 SGHDN, CDR2 FVKESK. DNA of the CDR3: TGTGCCAGCAGGGATCGGGCCGGGGAGCTGTTTTTT. It encodes CASRDRAGELFF.

The genes are TRBV10-3 and TRBJ2-3; 7 positions agree with TRBD1. The CDR3 runs 17 residues. Losses at the gene ends were 6 bases for V and 0 bases for J; bases not matched to a gene: 12. The germline V gene has CDR1 ENHRY and CDR2 SYGVKD. CDR3 DNA sequence: TGTGCCATCAGGCGAGAAAAGACAGGGATTAGCACAGATACGCAGTATTTT. It is translated as CAIRREKTGISTDTQYF.

This chain joins TRBV9 and TRBJ2-3; 8 bases fit TRBD1. The V and J ends lost 5 bases and 2 bases, in that order; junction bases with no gene match: 13. Germline V CDR1 and CDR2: SGDLS, YYNGEE. CDR3 size: 17 residues. CDR3 in DNA: TGTGCCAGCAGTACACCCGCGACAGGGGATGCCACAGATACGCAGTATTTT. Residues: CASSTPATGDATDTQYF.

The CDR3 reads CASSLGQPGTYGYTF. The CDR3 DNA follows: TGCGCCAGCAGCTTGGGTCAGCCAGGAACCTATGGCTACACCTTC. The chain couples TRBV5-1 to TRBJ1-2; D is ambiguous. There are 15 residues in the CDR3. V gave up 0 bases and J gave up 4 bases, with 13 bases separating them. The germline V gene encodes CDR1 SGHRS and CDR2 YFSETQ.

The rearrangement joins TRBV7-3 to TRBJ2-5; D is uncertain. The length of the CDR3 is 13 residues. The germline V gene has CDR1 SGHTA and CDR2 FQGTGA. V lost 3 bases and J lost 0, with 5 bases in between. In DNA form, the CDR3 reads TGTGCCAGCAGCTTGAGTTACCAAGAGACCCAGTACTTC. Translating it yields CASSLSYQETQYF.

The V gene is TRBV11-2, the J gene TRBJ2-3; the D gene is possibly TRBD2 (5 bases). Trimming shortened V by 5 bases and J by 5 bases, and 23 bases separated the two germline ends. The CDR3 covers 17 residues. Germline values: CDR1 SGHAT, CDR2 FQNNGV. The CDR3 loop is CASSITGGEAWKDTQYF. The CDR3 DNA sequence: TGTGCCAGCAGCATAACCGGAGGCGAGGCCTGGAAAGATACGCAGTATTTT.